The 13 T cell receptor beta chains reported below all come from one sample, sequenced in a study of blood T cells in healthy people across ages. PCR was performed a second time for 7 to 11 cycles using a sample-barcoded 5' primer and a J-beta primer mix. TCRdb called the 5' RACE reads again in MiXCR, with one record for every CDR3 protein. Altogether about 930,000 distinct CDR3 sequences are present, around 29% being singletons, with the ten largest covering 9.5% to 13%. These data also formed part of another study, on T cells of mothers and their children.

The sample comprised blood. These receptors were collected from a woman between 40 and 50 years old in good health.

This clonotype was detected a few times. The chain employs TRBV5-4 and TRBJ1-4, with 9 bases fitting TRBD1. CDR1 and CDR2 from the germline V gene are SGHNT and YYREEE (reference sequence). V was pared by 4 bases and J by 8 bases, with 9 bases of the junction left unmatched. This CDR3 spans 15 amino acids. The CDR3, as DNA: TGTGCCAGCAGCGGAAGAGGACAGGGGATAGAAAAACTGTTTTTT. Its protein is CASSGRGQGIEKLFF.

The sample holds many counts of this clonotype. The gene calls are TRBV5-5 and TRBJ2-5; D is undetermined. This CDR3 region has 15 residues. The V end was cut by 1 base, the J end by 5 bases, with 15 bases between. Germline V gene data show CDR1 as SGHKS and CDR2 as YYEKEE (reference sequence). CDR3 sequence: CASSLLALGPETQYF. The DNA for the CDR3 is TGTGCCAGCAGCTTGCTGGCCCTAGGACCGGAGACCCAGTACTTC.

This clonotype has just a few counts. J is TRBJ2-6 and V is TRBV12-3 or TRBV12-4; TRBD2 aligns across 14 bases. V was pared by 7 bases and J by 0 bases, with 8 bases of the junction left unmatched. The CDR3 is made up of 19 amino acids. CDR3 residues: CASIPGLAGGPSGANVLTF. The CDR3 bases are TGTGCCAGCATCCCCGGACTAGCGGGGGGCCCCTCTGGGGCCAACGTCCTGACTTTC.

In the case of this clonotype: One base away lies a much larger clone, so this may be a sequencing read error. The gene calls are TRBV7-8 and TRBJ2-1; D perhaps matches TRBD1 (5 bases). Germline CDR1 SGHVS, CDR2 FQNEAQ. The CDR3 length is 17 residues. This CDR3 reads CASSVASGFSSYNGQFF. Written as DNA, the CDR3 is TGTGCCAGCAGCGTAGCCTCAGGGTTTAGTTCCTACAATGGGCAGTTCTTC.

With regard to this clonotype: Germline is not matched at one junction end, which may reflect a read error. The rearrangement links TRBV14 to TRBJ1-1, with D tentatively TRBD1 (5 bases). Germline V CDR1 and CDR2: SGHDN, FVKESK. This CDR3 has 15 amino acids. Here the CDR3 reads CASSPATGGNAEAFF. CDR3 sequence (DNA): TGTGCCAGCAGCCCAGCAACGGGGGGGAACGCTGAAGCTTTCTTT.

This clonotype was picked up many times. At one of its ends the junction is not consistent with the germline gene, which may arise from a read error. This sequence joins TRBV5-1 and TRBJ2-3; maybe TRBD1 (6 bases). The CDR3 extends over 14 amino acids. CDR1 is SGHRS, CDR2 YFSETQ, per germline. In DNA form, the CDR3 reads TGTGCCAGCAGCCCCGACAGGAGCACAGATACGCAGTATTTT. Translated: CASSPDRSTDTQYF.

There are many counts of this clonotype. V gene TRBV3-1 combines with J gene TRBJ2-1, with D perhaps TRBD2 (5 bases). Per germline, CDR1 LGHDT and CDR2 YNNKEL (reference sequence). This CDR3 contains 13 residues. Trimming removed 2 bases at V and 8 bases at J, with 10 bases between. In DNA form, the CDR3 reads TGTGCCAGCAGCCAACGGGAAGGCCATGAGCAGTTCTTC. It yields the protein CASSQREGHEQFF.

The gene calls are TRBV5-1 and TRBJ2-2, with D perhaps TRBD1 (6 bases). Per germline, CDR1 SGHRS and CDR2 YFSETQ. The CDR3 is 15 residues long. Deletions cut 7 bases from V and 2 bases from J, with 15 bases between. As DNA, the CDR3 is TGCGCCAGCGCCGATGGGACACCAAACACCGGGGAGCTGTTTTTT. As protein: CASADGTPNTGELFF. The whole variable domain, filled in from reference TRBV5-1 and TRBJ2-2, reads KAGVTQTPRYLIKTRGQQVTLSCSPISGHRSVSWYQQTPGQGLQFLFEYFSETQRNKGNFPGRFSGRQFSNSRSEMNVSTLELGDSALYLCASADGTPNTGELFFGEGSRLTVL.

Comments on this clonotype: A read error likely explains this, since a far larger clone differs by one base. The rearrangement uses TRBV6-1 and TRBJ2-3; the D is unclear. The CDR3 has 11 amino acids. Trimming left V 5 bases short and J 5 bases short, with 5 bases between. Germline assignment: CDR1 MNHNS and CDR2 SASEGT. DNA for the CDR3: TGTGCCAGCAGTTTTATAGATACGCAGTATTTT. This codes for CASSFIDTQYF.

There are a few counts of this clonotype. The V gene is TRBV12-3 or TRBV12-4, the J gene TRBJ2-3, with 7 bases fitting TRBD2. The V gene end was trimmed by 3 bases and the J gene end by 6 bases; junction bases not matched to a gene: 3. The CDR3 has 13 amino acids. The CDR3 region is CASSFQRGDTQYF. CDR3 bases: TGTGCCAGCAGTTTCCAGCGGGGCGATACGCAGTATTTT.

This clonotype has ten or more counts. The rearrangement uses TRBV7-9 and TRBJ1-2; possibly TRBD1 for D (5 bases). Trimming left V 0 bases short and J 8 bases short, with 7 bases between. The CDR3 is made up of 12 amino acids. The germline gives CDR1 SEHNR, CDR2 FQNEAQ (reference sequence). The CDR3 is CASSLAGEGYTF. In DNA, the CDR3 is TGTGCCAGCAGCTTAGCGGGGGAAGGCTACACCTTC.

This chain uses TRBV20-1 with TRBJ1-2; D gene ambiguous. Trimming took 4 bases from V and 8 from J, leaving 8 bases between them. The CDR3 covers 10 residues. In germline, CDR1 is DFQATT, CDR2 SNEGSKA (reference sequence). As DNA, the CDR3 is TGCAGTGCTACGGCTGCCGGCTACACCTTC. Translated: CSATAAGYTF.

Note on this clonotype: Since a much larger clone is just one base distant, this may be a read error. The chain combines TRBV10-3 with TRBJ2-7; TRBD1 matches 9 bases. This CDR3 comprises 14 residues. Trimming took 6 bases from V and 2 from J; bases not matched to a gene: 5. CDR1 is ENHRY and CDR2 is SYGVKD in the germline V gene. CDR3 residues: CAIRVGTGTYEQYF. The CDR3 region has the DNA TGTGCCATCAGGGTCGGGACAGGGACCTACGAGCAGTACTTC.